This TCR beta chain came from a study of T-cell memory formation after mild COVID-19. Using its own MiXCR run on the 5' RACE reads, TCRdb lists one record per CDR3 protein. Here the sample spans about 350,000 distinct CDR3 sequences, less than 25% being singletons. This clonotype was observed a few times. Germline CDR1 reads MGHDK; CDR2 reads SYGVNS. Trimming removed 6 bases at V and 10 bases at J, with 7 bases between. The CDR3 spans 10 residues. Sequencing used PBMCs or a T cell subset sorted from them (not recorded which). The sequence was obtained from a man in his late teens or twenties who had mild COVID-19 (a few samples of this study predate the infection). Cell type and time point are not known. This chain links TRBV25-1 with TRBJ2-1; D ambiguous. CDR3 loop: CASRREEQFF. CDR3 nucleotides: TGTGCCAGCAGGAGAGAGGAGCAGTTCTTC.